This TCR beta chain was profiled in a study of OX40 agonist ivuxolimab in advanced cancers. Study context: Patients were roughly 83% male with ages about 23 to 79, mean approximately 55.

This CDR3 region has 20 residues. The germline gives CDR1 MNHEY, CDR2 SMNVEV (reference sequence). J gave up 0 bases and V 0 bases, and 16 bases lay outside the gene matches. On this clone: What it binds is unknown.

Broader study findings: Specificity for antigen went undetermined in the expanded peripheral T cells.

Blood was sampled at baseline, cycle 4 day 1, and cycle 7 day 1. Clones were sequenced by immunoSEQ multiplex PCR, and TCRdb holds only the in-frame ones, with some missing. The sample comprises 70,000 to 95,000 clones, around 84% of which are singletons, and 5.5% to 7% rests with the top ten. The receptor was derived from an adult with an advanced solid tumor such as melanoma, head and neck, liver or kidney cancer. The rearrangement links TRBV27 to TRBJ2-5; 7 positions agree with TRBD2. Sequencing used CD4+ or CD8+ T cells sorted from blood, obtained in a trial of the OX40 agonist ivuxolimab. CDR3 loop: CASSLSYLGASGMYQETQYF. The CDR3 coding sequence is TGTGCCAGCAGTTTATCATATCTCGGGGCTAGCGGAATGTACCAAGAGACCCAGTACTTC.